Presented here are 21 T cell receptor beta chains from one specimen sequenced in a study of molecular identifiers for immune sequencing clone quantification. TCRdb re-derived calls from the PCR reads in MiXCR, one entry per CDR3 protein. The repertoire holds about 640,000 distinct CDR3 sequences, with nearly 20% as singletons. The sequenced material came from naive CD8+ T cells from blood, with Jurkat cell RNA spiked in. Stated subset: FACS-sorted CD8+CD4-CCR7+CD45RA+ naive T cells. The origin of the receptors is a human donor in good health. Some libraries in this study had Jurkat cell RNA spiked in.

This clonotype was recorded at least ten times. V usage is TRBV18 and J usage is TRBJ2-6; D may match TRBD1 or TRBD2 (5 bases each). Germline V gene data show CDR1 as KGHSH and CDR2 as LQKENI. This CDR3 has 20 amino acids. Trimming stripped 5 bases from V and 0 bases from J, with 23 bases between. The CDR3 region is CASSAYSPGTWDSGANVLTF. In DNA form, the CDR3 reads TGTGCCAGCTCAGCGTATTCTCCCGGGACCTGGGACTCTGGGGCCAACGTCCTGACTTTC.

This clonotype has at least ten counts. The chain is built from TRBV5-6 and TRBJ2-3, with TRBD2 matching 9 bases. The CDR3 sequence is 19 residues long. Per the germline V gene, CDR1 is SGHDT and CDR2 is YYEEEE. J was trimmed by 4 bases and V by 0 bases; bases with no gene match: 15. The CDR3 sequence is CASSLAPSGAPTRADTQYF. The CDR3 coding sequence is TGTGCCAGCAGCTTGGCCCCTAGCGGGGCCCCTACCAGGGCAGATACGCAGTATTTT. The full variable domain, with the rest looked up from reference TRBV5-6 and TRBJ2-3, is DAGVTQSPTHLIKTRGQQVTLRCSPKSGHDTVSWYQQALGQGPQFIFQYYEEEERQRGNFPDRFSGHQFPNYSSELNVNALLLGDSALYLCASSLAPSGAPTRADTQYFGPGTRLTVL.

CDR3: CASSQEYLGTYQYF. As DNA, the CDR3 is TGTGCCAGCAGCCAAGAGTATCTCGGGACTTATCAGTACTTC. This sequence joins TRBV14 and TRBJ2-7, with D perhaps TRBD2 (6 bases). Germline V gene sequence: CDR1 SGHDN, CDR2 FVKESK. The germline V and J ends were trimmed by 0 bases and 10 bases, with 16 bases remaining between them. The CDR3 consists of 14 residues.

For this clonotype: Just one base apart from a much larger clone, this may be a read error. The chain carries TRBV19 and TRBJ1-6; maybe TRBD1 (5 bases). Looked up from germline, CDR1 is LNHDA and CDR2 is SQIVND (reference sequence). This CDR3 is built from 15 residues. Written as DNA, the CDR3 is TGTGCCAGTAGTGCCTCCCGTGGGGCTCAGTCACCCCTCCGCTTT. Residues: CASSASRGAQSPLRF.

A word on this clonotype: A much larger clone lies one base from this, so it may be a read error. The V gene is TRBV6-4, the J gene TRBJ1-5, with D perhaps matching TRBD1 (5 bases). The CDR3 length is 15 residues. Germline CDR1 is MRHNA and CDR2 is SNTAGT. V shed 7 bases and J shed 0 bases, with 13 bases lying between them. CDR3 sequence: CASMRQTLSNQPQHF. CDR3 bases: TGTGCCAGCATGAGACAGACTCTTAGCAATCAGCCCCAGCATTTT.

This clonotype showed up just a few times. The J gene is TRBJ2-7, the V gene TRBV20-1; TRBD2 matches at 12 bases. The CDR3 has 13 residues. With 5 bases clipped from V and 4 bases from J, the junction kept 3 bases outside the gene matches. Germline values: CDR1 DFQATT, CDR2 SNEGSKA (reference sequence). CDR3 protein: CSADGLAGYEQYF. CDR3 DNA sequence: TGCAGTGCTGACGGACTAGCGGGATACGAGCAGTACTTC.

This clonotype has a handful of counts. The chain has TRBV20-1 and TRBJ1-2, with a tentative D call TRBD1 (5 bases). The CDR3 has 12 amino acids. Germline CDR1 is DFQATT and CDR2 is SNEGSKA (reference sequence). V lost 5 bases and J lost 4, with 11 bases in between. CDR3 in amino acids: CSAPGSSYGYTF. CDR3 in DNA: TGCAGTGCTCCAGGGTCGAGCTATGGCTACACCTTC.

This clonotype was seen at least ten times. V and J are TRBV7-9 and TRBJ2-5; D remains ambiguous. V shed 1 base and J shed 1 base, with 7 bases lying between them. Germline CDR1 is SEHNR and CDR2 is FQNEAQ (reference sequence). The CDR3 consists of 14 residues. The CDR3 DNA reads as TGTGCCAGCAGCTTAGTTGGGCTCCAAGAGACCCAGTACTTC. Protein sequence: CASSLVGLQETQYF.

Of note for this clonotype: A much more abundant neighbour one base away suggests this may be a read error. The rearrangement links TRBV15 to TRBJ2-1; D tentatively reads TRBD1 or TRBD2 (5 bases each). Germline values: CDR1 LNHNV, CDR2 YYDKDF (reference sequence). The length of the CDR3 is 16 residues. CDR3 region: CATCRRGDGSYNEQFF. The CDR3 DNA sequence: TGTGCCACCTGCAGGAGAGGGGACGGGTCCTACAATGAGCAGTTCTTC.

This clonotype has at least ten counts. The chain employs TRBV4-2 and TRBJ1-1, with D perhaps matching TRBD1 (6 bases). Germline CDR1 reads LGHNA; CDR2 reads YNFKEQ. The V and J ends lost 4 bases and 5 bases respectively, with 11 bases between them. The CDR3 consists of 13 residues. The CDR3 DNA reads TGTGCCAGCAGCCCGGACAGAAGTACTGAAGCTTTCTTT. Translated, it gives CASSPDRSTEAFF.

In its sample, this clonotype was seen a few times. Its ends do not fully match the called genes, so a read error is possible. The chain links TRBV7-7 to TRBJ2-7, with TRBD2 matching over 11 bases. Germline CDR1 is SSHAT and CDR2 is FNYEAQ (reference sequence). The CDR3 runs to 20 residues. CDR3 nucleotides: TGTGCTAGCAGCCGATTTCCATATACTAACTTAGCGGGAGGGCCGGACGAGCAGTACTTC. It specifies CASSRFPYTNLAGGPDEQYF.

This clonotype turned up a few times. The chain joins TRBV6-5 to TRBJ2-3, with no clear D. The CDR3 covers 15 residues. The V gene's germline CDR1 is MNHEY and CDR2 SVGAGI. V gave up 6 bases and J gave up 2 bases, with 15 bases separating them. CDR3 in DNA: TGTGCCAGCAGCCCTGGGGTTAGGTACACAGATACGCAGTATTTT. It translates to CASSPGVRYTDTQYF.

This clonotype showed up many times. DNA of the CDR3: TGCGCCAGCAGCCAAGATATACCTAGCGGGGGGGCCGACACCGGGGAGCTGTTTTTT. Translating it yields CASSQDIPSGGADTGELFF. The chain uses TRBV4-3 and TRBJ2-2; 12 bases line up with TRBD2. The junction had 8 bases not matched to a gene; V was cut back by 0 bases and J by 3 bases. The CDR3 has 19 residues. Germline V gives CDR1 LGHNA, CDR2 YSLEER.

This clonotype was detected many times. The V and J genes are TRBV4-3 and TRBJ1-3, with a tentative D call TRBD1 (6 bases). The length of the CDR3 is 18 residues. The ends were cut back, 1 base at V and 2 bases at J, with 18 bases in the middle. CDR1 LGHNA and CDR2 YSLEER come from the germline V gene. The CDR3 is CASSQGTVSFGAGNTIYF. The CDR3 DNA reads TGCGCCAGCAGCCAAGGGACAGTCTCTTTTGGCGCTGGAAACACCATATATTTT.

This clonotype was observed many times. The chain employs TRBV6-5 and TRBJ1-4, with D possibly matching TRBD1 (5 bases). The germline gives CDR1 MNHEY, CDR2 SVGAGI. There are 15 residues in the CDR3. Trimming stripped 5 bases from V and 5 bases from J, with 15 bases between. CDR3: CASSADSLQNEKLFF. CDR3 sequence (DNA): TGTGCCAGCAGTGCCGACAGCCTACAAAATGAAAAACTGTTTTTT.

The genes are TRBV20-1 and TRBJ2-5, with a tentative D call TRBD2 (7 bases). Deletions cut 1 base from V and 3 bases from J, with 18 bases between. Germline V gene sequence: CDR1 DFQATT, CDR2 SNEGSKA (reference sequence). The CDR3 has 16 residues. The CDR3 sequence is CSARGFRGATEETQYF. CDR3 nucleotide sequence: TGCAGTGCTAGAGGTTTCCGGGGGGCTACTGAAGAGACCCAGTACTTC.

The chain carries TRBV7-6 and TRBJ1-1; 7 bases fit TRBD1. J gave up 1 base and V 1 base, and 6 bases lay outside the gene matches. Germline V gives CDR1 SGHVS, CDR2 FNYEAQ. This CDR3 has 16 residues. The chain's CDR3 is CASSLVEGAENTEAFF. CDR3 nucleotide sequence: TGTGCCAGCAGCTTAGTCGAGGGGGCAGAGAACACTGAAGCTTTCTTT.

This clonotype was observed a handful of times. One junction end disagrees with the germline gene, perhaps due to a read error. V and J are TRBV7-7 and TRBJ2-1; TRBD2 aligns across 9 bases. This CDR3 has 16 amino acids. Germline-derived CDR1 and CDR2 are SSHAT and FNYEAQ (reference sequence). CDR3 residues: CASSFGLAGPYNEQFF. CDR3 bases: TGTGCTAGCAGCTTCGGGCTAGCGGGACCCTACAATGAGCAGTTCTTC.

There are many counts of this clonotype. The chain combines TRBV30 with TRBJ2-7; D unclear. The germline V gene encodes CDR1 GTSNPN and CDR2 SVGIG (reference sequence). The CDR3 length is 11 residues. Trimming took off 3 bases at V and 2 bases at J, with 5 bases between the two ends. In DNA, the CDR3 is TGTGCCTGGAGCCTGACCTACGAGCAGTACTTC. Amino acid sequence: CAWSLTYEQYF.

This clonotype has ten or more counts. J is TRBJ2-1 and V is TRBV4-3; 7 bases match TRBD2. V dropped 0 bases and J dropped 2; count of bases not matched to a gene: 4. This CDR3 is 16 amino acids long. Germline V CDR1 and CDR2: LGHNA, YSLEER. This chain's CDR3 is CASSQDSGAPYNEQFF. CDR3 DNA sequence: TGCGCCAGCAGCCAAGACAGCGGGGCCCCCTACAATGAGCAGTTCTTC.

This clonotype came up many times. The J gene is TRBJ2-4, the V gene TRBV30; 8 nucleotides align to TRBD1. Germline values: CDR1 GTSNPN, CDR2 SVGIG (reference sequence). The CDR3 totals 13 residues. V lost 0 bases and J lost 7; bases outside the gene matches: 2. The CDR3 here is CAWSVQGDNIQYF. The CDR3 bases are TGTGCCTGGAGTGTACAGGGGGACAACATTCAGTACTTC.